This T cell receptor (beta chain) appears in the sequencing data of a study of human T cells and chemical hapten exposure. Study-level background: DPC 0.01% went on the upper back by patch test, with reading at 6 days.

The time point here: pre-sensitization, week 0. Treatment meaning: therapeutic diphenylcyclopropenone sensitization with weekly scalp DPC. Using its own MiXCR run on the RACE reads, TCRdb lists one record per CDR3 protein. This sample has around 380,000 distinct CDR3 sequences, with approximately 5.8% found just once. Germline V gives CDR1 LGHDT, CDR2 YNNKEL (reference sequence). This CDR3 is built from 16 residues. Trimming pared 1 base from V and 8 bases from J, leaving 19 bases between. V and J are TRBV3-1 and TRBJ2-3, with a possible D match to TRBD1 (5 bases). This clonotype was obtained from a woman aged 18-29 years with alopecia areata. Some clones in this sample may be carry-over from other donors' samples. Specimen: whole blood, collected in connection with sensitization to the hapten diphenylcyclopropenone (DPC). The DNA for the CDR3 is TGTGCCAGCAGCCAAGCCCCGTGGGGCAACTCGGGTACGCAGTATTTT. This translates into CASSQAPWGNSGTQYF.